A selection of T cell receptor beta chains follows, all from one sample in a study of cytomegalovirus exposure and HLA in healthy donors. Profiled with immunoSEQ multiplex PCR; TCRdb holds only in-frame clones, not every one. The data hold tens of thousands of clones, with about four fifths observed a single time. Sequencing was carried out using PBMCs. All receptors derive from a man aged 25-45 years in good health and CMV-seropositive. The CDR3 runs from the conserved cysteine through the conserved F or W. Each record gives: clone size, J gene, D gene, CDR3 length, V gene, CDR3 protein. A D gene is named only where the DNA matches it firmly. Clone size is shown for a subset of rows, as once, few, many or a class of expanded clone.

>NA|TRBJ2-5|NA|11|TRBV20-1
CSARDPGAQYF
>NA|TRBJ2-1|TRBD1|16|TRBV9
CASSPRGTGGFNEQFF
>NA|TRBJ2-7|TRBD2|17|TRBV2
CASSERTSGSPTYEQYF
>NA|TRBJ1-5|NA|19|TRBV18
CASSPVRTELFGSNQPQHF
>NA|TRBJ2-1|TRBD2|15|TRBV10-3
CATRTSGSSYNEQFF
>NA|TRBJ1-5|NA|13|TRBV7-8
CASSPPRGQPQHF
>NA|TRBJ2-7|NA|12|TRBV28
CASTQGGYEQYF
>NA|TRBJ2-7|TRBD2|14|TRBV30
CAWSASGGHYEQYF
>NA|TRBJ2-5|NA|13|TRBV29-1
CSVEEGLEETQYF
>NA|TRBJ1-6|NA|13|TRBV6-6
CASNPGRASPLHF
>NA|TRBJ1-1|TRBD1|13|TRBV6-6
CASSQTGGPEAFF
>NA|TRBJ2-7|TRBD2|19|TRBV7-6
CASSLAPWLAGASSYEQYF
>NA|TRBJ1-3|TRBD1|16|TRBV7-6
CASSLNDRASGNTIYF
>NA|TRBJ2-3|NA|14|TRBV18
CASFQLASTDTQYF
>NA|TRBJ2-2|NA|12|TRBV30
CAWSEGGGELFF
>few|TRBJ1-4|NA|14|TRBV5-1
CASSSQGTNEKLFF
>NA|TRBJ2-7|NA|16|TRBV5-1
CASSPGLHGVSYEQYF
>NA|TRBJ1-4|NA|14|TRBV6-1
CASSPVRGNEKLFF
>NA|TRBJ2-1|TRBD2|14|TRBV25-1
CASSDSGRYNEQFF
>NA|TRBJ1-5|NA|16|TRBV28
CASSPSSGNSNQPQHF
>NA|TRBJ1-2|TRBD1|13|TRBV28
CANRDRGNYGYTF
>NA|TRBJ1-2|NA|14|TRBV4-1
CASRHPREDYGYTF
>NA|TRBJ2-6|NA|16|TRBV5-1
CASSLAGASGANVLTF
>once|TRBJ1-2|NA|12|TRBV2
CASSDENYGYTF
>NA|TRBJ1-2|NA|14|TRBV6-5
CASSYSRGDYGYTF
>few|TRBJ2-1|NA|15|TRBV9
CASSVVGSPSGEQFF
>NA|TRBJ2-7|TRBD1|14|TRBV25-1
CASSDQEGGREQYF
>NA|TRBJ2-3|NA|15|TRBV6-1
CASSNRDWPTDTQYF
>NA|TRBJ1-1|TRBD1|15|TRBV5-1
CASSLVGGPNTEAFF
>NA|TRBJ2-7|NA|13|TRBV6-5
CASSPTVAYEQYF
>NA|TRBJ1-1|TRBD1|13|TRBV28
CVSSFRGTTEAFF
>once|NA|TRBD2|15|TRBV27
CASSSGLAFPYEQYF
>NA|TRBJ2-7|TRBD1|14|TRBV9
CASSAGDRVYEQYF
>few|TRBJ1-1|NA|14|TRBV29-1
CSVVSGVWNTEAFF
>NA|TRBJ1-2|NA|14|TRBV6-5
CASSLGRGNYGYTF
>NA|TRBJ1-3|TRBD1|17|TRBV2
CASSESGTGASGNTIYF
>few|TRBJ2-3|TRBD1|16|TRBV28
CASSGEAGQGTDTQYF
>NA|TRBJ1-1|TRBD1|13|TRBV7-9
CASSLTGGTEAFF
>NA|TRBJ2-7|TRBD2|16|TRBV4-1
CASSQVLAGVSYEQYF
>NA|TRBJ2-3|NA|14|TRBV29-1
CSVRLDFRTDTQYF
>NA|NA|TRBD2|14|TRBV5-1
CASSLGTSSYEQYF
>NA|TRBJ1-5|NA|15|TRBV5-6
CASSLGGFSNQPQHF
>once|TRBJ2-7|TRBD2|16|TRBV27
CASTSIDAGGPYEQYF
>NA|TRBJ2-5|TRBD1|14|TRBV28
CASSWGQGGETQYF
>once|TRBJ2-7|NA|16|TRBV2
CASSEVGGVGQNEQYF
>once|TRBJ2-7|TRBD1|14|TRBV13
CASRSGQASYEQYF
>few|TRBJ2-5|NA|18|TRBV10-2
CASSESGWGGGYQETQYF
>NA|TRBJ2-7|TRBD2|13|TRBV15
CATGQAGGEEQYF
>few|TRBJ1-1|TRBD1|15|TRBV5-8
CASSFQGAWGVEAFF
>NA|TRBJ2-1|NA|16|TRBV6-6
CASSYPQGNLGPRQFF
>NA|TRBJ2-2|TRBD1|15|TRBV5-1
CASSGDRSNTGELFF
>NA|TRBJ1-5|TRBD1|15|TRBV28
CASSGTGARDQPQHF
>NA|TRBJ2-2|TRBD1|15|TRBV7-2
CASSLLTRGPGELFF
>NA|TRBJ1-1|TRBD1|15|TRBV27
CASSLGDRRNTEAFF